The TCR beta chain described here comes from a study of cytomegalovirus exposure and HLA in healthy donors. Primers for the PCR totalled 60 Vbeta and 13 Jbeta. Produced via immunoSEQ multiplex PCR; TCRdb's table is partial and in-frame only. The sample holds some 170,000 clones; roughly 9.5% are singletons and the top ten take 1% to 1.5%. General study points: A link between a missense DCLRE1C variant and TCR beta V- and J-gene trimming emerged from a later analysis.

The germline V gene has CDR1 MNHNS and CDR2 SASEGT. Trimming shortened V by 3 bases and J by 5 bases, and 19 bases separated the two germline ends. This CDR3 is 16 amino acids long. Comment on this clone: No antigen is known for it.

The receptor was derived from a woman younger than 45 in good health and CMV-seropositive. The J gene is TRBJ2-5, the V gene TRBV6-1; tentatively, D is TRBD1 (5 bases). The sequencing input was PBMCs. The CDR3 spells CASSDTLGRKGETQYF. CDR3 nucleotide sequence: TGTGCCAGCAGTGATACCCTCGGTAGGAAGGGGGAGACCCAGTACTTC.